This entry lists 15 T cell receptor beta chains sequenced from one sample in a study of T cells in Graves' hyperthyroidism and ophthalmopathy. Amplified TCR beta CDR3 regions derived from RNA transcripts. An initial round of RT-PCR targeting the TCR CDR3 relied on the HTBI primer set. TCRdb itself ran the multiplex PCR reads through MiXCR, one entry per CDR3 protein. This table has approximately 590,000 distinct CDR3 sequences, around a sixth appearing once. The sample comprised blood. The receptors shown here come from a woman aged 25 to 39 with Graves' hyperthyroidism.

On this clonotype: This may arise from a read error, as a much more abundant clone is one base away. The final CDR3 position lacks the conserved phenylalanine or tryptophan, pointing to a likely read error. CDR3 sequence: CATSARPTIDIQYL. The CDR3 DNA reads as TGTGCCACCAGTGCCAGGCCCACCATTGACATTCAGTACCTC. V gene TRBV24-1 combines with J gene TRBJ2-4; D gene ambiguous. Between the trimmed V and J ends, which lost 5 bases and 8 bases, there was a span of 15 bases. This CDR3 contains 14 residues. Germline values: CDR1 KGHDR, CDR2 SFDVKD.

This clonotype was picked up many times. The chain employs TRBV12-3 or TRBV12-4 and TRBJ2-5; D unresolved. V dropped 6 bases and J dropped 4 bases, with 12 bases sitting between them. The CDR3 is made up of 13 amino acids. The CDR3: CASRSSLRETQYF. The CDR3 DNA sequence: TGTGCCAGCAGATCTAGTCTCCGAGAGACCCAGTACTTC.

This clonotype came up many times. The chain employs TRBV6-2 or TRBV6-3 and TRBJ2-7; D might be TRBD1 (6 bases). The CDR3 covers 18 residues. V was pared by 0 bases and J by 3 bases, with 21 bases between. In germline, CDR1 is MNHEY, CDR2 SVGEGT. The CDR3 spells CASSYSSTGRQGGYEQYF. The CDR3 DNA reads TGTGCCAGCAGTTACTCGAGTACAGGGCGGCAGGGCGGCTACGAGCAGTACTTC.

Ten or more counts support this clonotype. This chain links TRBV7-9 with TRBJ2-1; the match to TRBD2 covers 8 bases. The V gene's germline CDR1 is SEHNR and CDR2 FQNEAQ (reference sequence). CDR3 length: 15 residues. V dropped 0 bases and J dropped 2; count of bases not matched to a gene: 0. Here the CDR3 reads CASSLASGTYNEQFF. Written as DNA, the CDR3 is TGTGCCAGCAGCTTAGCTAGCGGGACCTACAATGAGCAGTTCTTC.

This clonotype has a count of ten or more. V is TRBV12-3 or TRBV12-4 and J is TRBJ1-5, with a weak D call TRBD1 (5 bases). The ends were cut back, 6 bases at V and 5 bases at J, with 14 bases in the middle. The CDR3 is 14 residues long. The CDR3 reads CASRWGQEDQPQHF. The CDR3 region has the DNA TGTGCCAGCAGGTGGGGCCAGGAAGATCAGCCCCAGCATTTT.

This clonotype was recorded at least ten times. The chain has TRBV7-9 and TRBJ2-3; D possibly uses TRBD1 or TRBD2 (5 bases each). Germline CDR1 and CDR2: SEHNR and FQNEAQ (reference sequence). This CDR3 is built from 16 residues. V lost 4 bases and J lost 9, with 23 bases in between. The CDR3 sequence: CASSSWAANGTRTQYF. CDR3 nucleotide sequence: TGTGCCAGCAGCTCCTGGGCAGCAAACGGGACGAGGACGCAGTATTTT.

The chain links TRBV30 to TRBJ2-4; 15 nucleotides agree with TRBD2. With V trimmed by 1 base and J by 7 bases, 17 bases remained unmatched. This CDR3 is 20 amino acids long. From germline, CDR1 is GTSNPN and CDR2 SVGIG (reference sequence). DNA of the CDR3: TGTGCCTGGAGTGGGGGCCCATCCGGACTAGCGGGAGGGGGGCAGAACATTCAGTACTTC. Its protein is CAWSGGPSGLAGGGQNIQYF.

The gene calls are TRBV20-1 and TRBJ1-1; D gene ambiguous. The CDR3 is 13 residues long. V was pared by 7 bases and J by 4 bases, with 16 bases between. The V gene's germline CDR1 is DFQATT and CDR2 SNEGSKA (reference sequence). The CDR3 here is CSVPPGGSTEAFF. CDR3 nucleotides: TGCAGTGTTCCCCCCGGCGGGAGCACTGAAGCTTTCTTT.

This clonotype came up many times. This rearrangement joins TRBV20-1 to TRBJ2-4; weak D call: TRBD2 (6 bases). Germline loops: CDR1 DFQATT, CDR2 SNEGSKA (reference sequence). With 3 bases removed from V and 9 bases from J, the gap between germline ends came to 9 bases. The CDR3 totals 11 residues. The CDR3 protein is CSASQEGIQYF. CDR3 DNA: TGCAGTGCTAGTCAGGAGGGCATTCAGTACTTC.

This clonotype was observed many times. CDR3 loop: CASSRDRGRLLEQFF. In DNA, the CDR3 is TGTGCCAGCTCCCGGGACAGGGGGCGCCTTCTTGAGCAGTTCTTC. The chain employs TRBV18 and TRBJ2-1; the match to TRBD1 covers 12 bases. Trimming took 6 bases from V and 9 from J; bases not matched to a gene: 9. Germline V gene data show CDR1 as KGHSH and CDR2 as LQKENI. CDR3 size: 15 residues.

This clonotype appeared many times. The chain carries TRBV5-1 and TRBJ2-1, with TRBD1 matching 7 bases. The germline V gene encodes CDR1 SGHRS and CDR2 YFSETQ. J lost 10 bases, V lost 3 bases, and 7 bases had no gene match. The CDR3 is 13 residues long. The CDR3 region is CASSSNIRGEQFF. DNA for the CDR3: TGCGCCAGCAGCTCAAACATCAGGGGGGAGCAGTTCTTC.

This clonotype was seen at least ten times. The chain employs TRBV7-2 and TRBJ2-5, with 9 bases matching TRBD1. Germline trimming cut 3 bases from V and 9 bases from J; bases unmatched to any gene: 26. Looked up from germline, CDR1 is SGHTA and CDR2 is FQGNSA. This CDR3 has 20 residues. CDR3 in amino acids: CASSFTSRGSDRGRFGAQYF. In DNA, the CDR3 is TGTGCCAGCAGCTTTACATCGAGAGGCTCGGACAGGGGCCGTTTTGGGGCCCAGTACTTC.

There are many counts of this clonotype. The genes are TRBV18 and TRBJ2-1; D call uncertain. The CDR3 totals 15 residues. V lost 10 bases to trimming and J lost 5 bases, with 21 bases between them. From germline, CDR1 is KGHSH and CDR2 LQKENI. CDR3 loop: CATSVVDSRNNEQFF. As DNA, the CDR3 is TGTGCCACCTCGGTTGTGGATAGTAGGAACAATGAGCAGTTCTTC.

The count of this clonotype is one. The CDR3: CASSSSTEAEAFF. The CDR3 coding sequence is TGTGCCAGCAGTTCCTCTACAGAGGCTGAAGCTTTCTTT. The chain recombines TRBV5-5 with TRBJ1-1; no definite D call. The CDR3 totals 13 residues. Trimming took 5 bases from V and 6 from J, leaving 14 bases between them. Looked up from germline, CDR1 is SGHKS and CDR2 is YYEKEE (reference sequence).

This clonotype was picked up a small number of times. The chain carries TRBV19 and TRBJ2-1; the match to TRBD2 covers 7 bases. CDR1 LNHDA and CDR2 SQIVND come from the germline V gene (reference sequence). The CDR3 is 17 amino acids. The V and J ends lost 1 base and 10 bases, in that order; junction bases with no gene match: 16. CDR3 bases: TGTGCCAGTAGTATAGGGAGGAGTGGCGGGAGAGTCCCCGAGCAGTTCTTC. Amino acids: CASSIGRSGGRVPEQFF.